This is a list of T cell receptor beta chains from one sample in a study of cytomegalovirus exposure and HLA in healthy donors. Repertoires were generated with immunoSEQ multiplex PCR, while TCRdb's copy carries only in-frame clones and drops some. This sample has around 91,000 clones, with around 60% found just once. Sequenced: PBMCs. The receptors shown here come from a man in his sixties in good health and CMV-seronegative. Each CDR3 is given with its conserved first and last residue. The D gene is left open where the match is weak. Size is stated for part of the rows, as once, few or many counts, or as a class when the clone is expanded.

clone size: NA; J gene: TRBJ2-5; V gene: TRBV19; D gene: NA; CDR3 DNA: TGTGCCAGTAGCCCAAGCCGGGTCGGGGAGACCCAGTACTTC; CDR3 protein: CASSPSRVGETQYF
clone size: few; J gene: TRBJ1-1; V gene: TRBV29-1; D gene: TRBD1; CDR3 DNA: TGCAGCGTGGGACAGGTGGACACTGAAGCTTTCTTT; CDR3 protein: CSVGQVDTEAFF
clone size: NA; J gene: TRBJ1-4; V gene: TRBV21-1; D gene: NA; CDR3 DNA: TGTGCCAGCAGCGGAGACGGAGGTCATAATGAAAAACTGTTTTTT; CDR3 protein: CASSGDGGHNEKLFF
clone size: NA; J gene: TRBJ2-3; V gene: TRBV29-1; D gene: TRBD2; CDR3 DNA: TGCAGCGCTCAGACTAGCGGAAGTGGGGATACGCAGTATTTT; CDR3 protein: CSAQTSGSGDTQYF
clone size: NA; J gene: TRBJ1-2; V gene: TRBV9; D gene: NA; CDR3 DNA: TGTGCCAGCAGCGTGGGGGGACTGCTCGGGGGGAGCTACACCTTC; CDR3 protein: CASSVGGLLGGSYTF
clone size: few; J gene: TRBJ1-4; V gene: TRBV6-6; D gene: NA; CDR3 DNA: TGTGCCAGCAGTTACTCGATGTCGGAGGAAAAACTGTTTTTT; CDR3 protein: CASSYSMSEEKLFF
clone size: few; J gene: TRBJ2-7; V gene: TRBV7-3; D gene: NA; CDR3 DNA: TGTGCCAGCAGTCTATCCGCGGGGATACCTCGGGAGCAGTACTTC; CDR3 protein: CASSLSAGIPREQYF
clone size: NA; J gene: TRBJ1-6; V gene: TRBV5-1; D gene: TRBD1; CDR3 DNA: TGCGCCAGCAGCTCTGGTTGGGAGACGACAGGGGAAAATTCACCCCTCCACTTT; CDR3 protein: CASSSGWETTGENSPLHF
clone size: NA; J gene: TRBJ2-1; V gene: TRBV4-1; D gene: TRBD2; CDR3 DNA: TGCGCCAGCAGCCAAGTCGGGACTAGCGGGGCTCCTGAGCAGTTCTTC; CDR3 protein: CASSQVGTSGAPEQFF
clone size: few; J gene: TRBJ2-7; V gene: TRBV18; D gene: NA; CDR3 DNA: TGTGCCAGCTCTTCCTCTCAACTAGCCTTCACCTCCTACGAGCAGTACTTC; CDR3 protein: CASSSSQLAFTSYEQYF
clone size: NA; J gene: TRBJ2-5; V gene: TRBV2; D gene: TRBD2; CDR3 DNA: TGTGCCAGCAGTTTGGGACTAGCGGAAGAGACCCAGTACTTC; CDR3 protein: CASSLGLAEETQYF
clone size: few; J gene: TRBJ2-2; V gene: TRBV10-1; D gene: TRBD1; CDR3 DNA: TGCGCCAGCAGGGGACAGGGAAACACCGGGGAGCTGTTTTTT; CDR3 protein: CASRGQGNTGELFF
clone size: few; J gene: TRBJ2-1; V gene: TRBV6-6; D gene: NA; CDR3 DNA: TGTGCCAGCAGTTCGACAGAGAACAATGAGCAGTTCTTC; CDR3 protein: CASSSTENNEQFF